This T cell receptor beta chain was recorded in a study of cytomegalovirus exposure and HLA in healthy donors. Study in general: Drawn from HLA-typed donors, roughly 87 million unique TCRs were held in an early data release.

This clone appeared a single time. CDR1 and CDR2 (germline): SGHRS, YFSETQ. CDR3 length: 14 residues. Trimming shortened V by 2 bases and J by 0 bases, and 9 bases separated the two germline ends. Primers for the PCR totalled 60 Vbeta and 13 Jbeta. TCRdb's copy holds only in-frame clones and misses some; the assay was immunoSEQ multiplex PCR. The data show 180,000 or so clones, with 70% to 90% seen just once and roughly 0.34% held by the top ten. The sequence was obtained from a woman in her 30s in good health and CMV-seronegative. The specimen sequenced was PBMCs. This rearrangement joins TRBV5-1 to TRBJ2-7; D perhaps matches TRBD1 (5 bases). CDR3 sequence: CASSLDSTSYEQYF. CDR3 DNA: TGCGCCAGCAGCTTAGACAGTACCTCCTACGAGCAGTACTTC.